The sequence of this T cell receptor beta chain was determined in a study of Graves' ophthalmopathy and Graves' hyperthyroidism. For repertoire sequencing, the TCR beta CDR3 regions were amplified from RNA transcripts. HTBI primers were used in a first-round RT-PCR, which preceded a second-round multiplex PCR. TCRdb used MiXCR to reprocess the multiplex PCR reads, holding one entry per CDR3 protein. Of roughly 500,000 distinct CDR3 sequences in the sample, about an eighth are singletons; the top ten hold more than 8.5%. This clonotype occurred many times. Per germline, CDR1 MNHNS and CDR2 SASEGT. V gave up 1 base and J gave up 2 bases, with 8 bases separating them. This CDR3 is built from 14 residues.

The genes are TRBV6-1 and TRBJ1-2; D call uncertain. The receptor was isolated from a woman in her thirties with Graves' ophthalmopathy. Sequenced: blood. CDR3 DNA: TGTGCCAGCAGTGAAGGGAGGGTAAACTATGGCTACACCTTC. It is translated as CASSEGRVNYGYTF.